This T cell receptor (beta chain) was sequenced in a study of blood T cells in healthy people across ages. Alongside a J-beta primer mix, a sample-barcoded 5' primer served in a second PCR lasting roughly 6 to 11 cycles. TCRdb itself ran the 5' RACE reads through MiXCR, one entry per CDR3 protein. This table has 1.5 million to 1.8 million distinct CDR3 sequences, less than 45% appearing once. Whole-study results and caveats: A roughly linear fall in TCR beta diversity per million T cells was seen with increasing age. Compared with aged donors, long-lived donors showed fewer expanded clones, suggesting selection.

Worth noting for this clonotype: What it recognizes is unknown.

Trimming pared 1 base from V and 9 bases from J, leaving 19 bases between. The CDR3 runs to 14 residues. The germline gives CDR1 DFQATT, CDR2 SNEGSKA (reference sequence). This chain connects TRBV20-1 to TRBJ2-7; D remains ambiguous. The specimen was blood. The receptor was isolated from a woman aged 18-35 years in good health. The chain's CDR3 is CSARGIYDTLAQYF. The CDR3, as DNA: TGCAGTGCTAGAGGTATCTACGACACCTTGGCGCAGTACTTC.